One sample yielded the 2 T cell receptor beta chains listed below, sequenced in a study of shared clonotypes between healthy human individuals. CD45RO-negative, CCR7-positively selected cells formed the naive CD8 fraction, excluding terminally differentiated effector memory CD45RA+ cells. Clones were sequenced by immunoSEQ multiplex PCR, and TCRdb holds only the in-frame ones, with some missing. The table records roughly 2.1 million clones, about 92% of them present only once. The sequencing sample was made of naive CD8+ T cells from PBMCs. The receptors stem from a man younger than 30 in good health. Some clones in this sample may be carry-over from other donors' samples.

The rearrangement uses TRBV7-8 and TRBJ2-1; possibly TRBD1 for D (6 bases). V shed 1 base and J shed 3 bases, with 10 bases lying between them. This CDR3 region has 15 residues. CDR1 is SGHVS, CDR2 FQNEAQ, per germline. The CDR3 region is CASSLETGRYNEQFF. In nucleotides, the CDR3 is TGTGCCAGCAGCTTAGAGACAGGCCGCTACAATGAGCAGTTCTTC.

This clone was seen just once. The same CDR3 can be traced to other DNA sequences in this sample. The J gene is TRBJ2-1, the V gene TRBV6-5; D tentatively reads TRBD1 or TRBD2 (5 bases each). Germline assignment: CDR1 MNHEY and CDR2 SVGAGI. The CDR3 runs to 13 residues. Trimming took off 0 bases at V and 7 bases at J, with 7 bases between the two ends. Written as DNA, the CDR3 is TGTGCCAGCAGTTACTCGGGACCGAATGAGCAGTTCTTC. This gives the protein CASSYSGPNEQFF.